These T cell receptor beta chains were read from a single sample in a study of blood T cell repertoires in COVID-19. The protocol was immunoSEQ multiplex PCR, while the TCRdb copy is restricted to in-frame clones and leaves out a portion. The sample consists of some 190,000 clones, 80% of them appearing once. The sample was peripheral blood. All receptors derive from a man in his sixties with acute or convalescent COVID-19. Each CDR3 is given with its conserved first and last residue. Each record gives: V gene, J gene, clone size, D gene, CDR3 DNA, CDR3 protein. The D gene is left open where the match is weak. Clone size is shown for a subset of rows, as once, few, many or a class of expanded clone.

V gene: TRBV19; J gene: TRBJ1-4; clone size: .; D gene: .; CDR3 DNA: TGTGCCAGTAGGATCCCGGGTGAAAAACTGTTTTTT; CDR3 protein: CASRIPGEKLFF
V gene: TRBV9; J gene: TRBJ1-4; clone size: .; D gene: .; CDR3 DNA: TGTGCCTCCTGTCCCGGGAGCGCACCTTCTGAAAAACTGTTTTTT; CDR3 protein: CASCPGSAPSEKLFF
V gene: TRBV7-9; J gene: TRBJ1-1; clone size: .; D gene: .; CDR3 DNA: TGTGCCAGCAACCCTCAGGGGCTGAACACTGAAGCTTTCTTT; CDR3 protein: CASNPQGLNTEAFF
V gene: TRBV30; J gene: TRBJ1-4; clone size: .; D gene: TRBD1; CDR3 DNA: TGTGCCTGGAACCGCGACAGGGCGGCGGGAGAAAAACTGTTTTTT; CDR3 protein: CAWNRDRAAGEKLFF
V gene: TRBV3-1/TRBV3-2; J gene: TRBJ2-3; clone size: .; D gene: .; CDR3 DNA: TGTGCCAGCAGCCTTCGGACTAGCACAGATACGCAGTATTTT; CDR3 protein: CASSLRTSTDTQYF
V gene: TRBV6-2/TRBV6-3; J gene: TRBJ2-7; clone size: .; D gene: .; CDR3 DNA: TGTGCCAGCAGTTACTCGCGGGGTACCTACGAGCAGTACTTC; CDR3 protein: CASSYSRGTYEQYF
V gene: TRBV27; J gene: TRBJ1-1; clone size: .; D gene: .; CDR3 DNA: TGTGCCAGCAGTTTAGCAGGGATGGCTGAAGCTTTCTTT; CDR3 protein: CASSLAGMAEAFF
V gene: TRBV10-2; J gene: TRBJ2-3; clone size: .; D gene: TRBD2; CDR3 DNA: TGCGCCAGCAGTGACGGGGGGGGGCTAACAGATACGCAGTATTTT; CDR3 protein: CASSDGGGLTDTQYF
V gene: TRBV10-3; J gene: TRBJ1-2; clone size: .; D gene: TRBD1; CDR3 DNA: TGTGCCATACGGGACAGTACTCCGACTAACTATGGCTACACCTTC; CDR3 protein: CAIRDSTPTNYGYTF
V gene: TRBV3-1/TRBV3-2; J gene: TRBJ2-1; clone size: .; D gene: TRBD2; CDR3 DNA: TGTGCCAGCAGCCCTAGAAGGACTAGCGGGTACAATGAGCAGTTCTTC; CDR3 protein: CASSPRRTSGYNEQFF
V gene: TRBV19; J gene: TRBJ1-5; clone size: .; D gene: .; CDR3 DNA: TGTGCCAGTAGTATAGCTAATCAGCCCCAGCATTTT; CDR3 protein: CASSIANQPQHF
V gene: TRBV27; J gene: TRBJ1-6; clone size: once; D gene: TRBD1; CDR3 DNA: TGTGCCAGCAGCCTCACAGGGGGTAATTCACCCCTCCACTTT; CDR3 protein: CASSLTGGNSPLHF
V gene: TRBV19; J gene: TRBJ2-1; clone size: .; D gene: .; CDR3 DNA: TGTGCCAGTAGTATAGCCAGGGGAGTAGGTGAGCAGTTCTTC; CDR3 protein: CASSIARGVGEQFF
V gene: TRBV9; J gene: TRBJ2-3; clone size: .; D gene: .; CDR3 DNA: TGTGCCAGCAGCGTCTCCCGGCGGGAAGGAGATACGCAGTATTTT; CDR3 protein: CASSVSRREGDTQYF
V gene: TRBV11-3; J gene: TRBJ2-1; clone size: .; D gene: .; CDR3 DNA: TGTGCCAGCAGCTCAGACAGGAATCCCAACAATGAGCAGTTCTTC; CDR3 protein: CASSSDRNPNNEQFF
V gene: TRBV5-6; J gene: TRBJ2-3; clone size: few; D gene: TRBD1; CDR3 DNA: TGTGCCAGCAGCCCGCCGACAGGGGCCAGCACAGATACGCAGTATTTT; CDR3 protein: CASSPPTGASTDTQYF
V gene: TRBV2; J gene: TRBJ1-4; clone size: .; D gene: TRBD1; CDR3 DNA: TGTGCCAGCACCCAGGGGGCGTATAATGAAAAACTGTTTTTT; CDR3 protein: CASTQGAYNEKLFF
V gene: TRBV9; J gene: TRBJ2-7; clone size: .; D gene: .; CDR3 DNA: TGTGCCAGCAGCGTAGAGGGGGGGTCCTACGAGCAGTACTTC; CDR3 protein: CASSVEGGSYEQYF
V gene: TRBV7-2; J gene: TRBJ1-4; clone size: .; D gene: .; CDR3 DNA: TGTGCCAGCAGCCCGACTTGGGTGGGGGGGGAAAAACTGTTTTTT; CDR3 protein: CASSPTWVGGEKLFF
V gene: TRBV19; J gene: TRBJ1-6; clone size: .; D gene: .; CDR3 DNA: TGTGCCAGTAGCAAGGACTTATCCTCACCCCTCCACTTT; CDR3 protein: CASSKDLSSPLHF
V gene: TRBV9; J gene: TRBJ2-7; clone size: .; D gene: .; CDR3 DNA: TGTGCCAGCAGCCCGAGCGGAGCGAGCTCCTACGAGCAGTACTTC; CDR3 protein: CASSPSGASSYEQYF
V gene: TRBV4-3; J gene: TRBJ1-1; clone size: .; D gene: TRBD1; CDR3 DNA: TGCGCCAGCAGCCAAGATCGGCAGGGGGGCACTGAAGCTTTCTTT; CDR3 protein: CASSQDRQGGTEAFF
V gene: TRBV5-6; J gene: TRBJ2-1; clone size: .; D gene: .; CDR3 DNA: TGTGCCAGCAGCTTGGTACAGTCCTACAATGAGCAGTTCTTC; CDR3 protein: CASSLVQSYNEQFF
V gene: TRBV6-6; J gene: TRBJ2-5; clone size: once; D gene: TRBD2; CDR3 DNA: TGTGCCAGCAATTTCGCGGGGGGCGGGGAGGCCCAGTACTTC; CDR3 protein: CASNFAGGGEAQYF